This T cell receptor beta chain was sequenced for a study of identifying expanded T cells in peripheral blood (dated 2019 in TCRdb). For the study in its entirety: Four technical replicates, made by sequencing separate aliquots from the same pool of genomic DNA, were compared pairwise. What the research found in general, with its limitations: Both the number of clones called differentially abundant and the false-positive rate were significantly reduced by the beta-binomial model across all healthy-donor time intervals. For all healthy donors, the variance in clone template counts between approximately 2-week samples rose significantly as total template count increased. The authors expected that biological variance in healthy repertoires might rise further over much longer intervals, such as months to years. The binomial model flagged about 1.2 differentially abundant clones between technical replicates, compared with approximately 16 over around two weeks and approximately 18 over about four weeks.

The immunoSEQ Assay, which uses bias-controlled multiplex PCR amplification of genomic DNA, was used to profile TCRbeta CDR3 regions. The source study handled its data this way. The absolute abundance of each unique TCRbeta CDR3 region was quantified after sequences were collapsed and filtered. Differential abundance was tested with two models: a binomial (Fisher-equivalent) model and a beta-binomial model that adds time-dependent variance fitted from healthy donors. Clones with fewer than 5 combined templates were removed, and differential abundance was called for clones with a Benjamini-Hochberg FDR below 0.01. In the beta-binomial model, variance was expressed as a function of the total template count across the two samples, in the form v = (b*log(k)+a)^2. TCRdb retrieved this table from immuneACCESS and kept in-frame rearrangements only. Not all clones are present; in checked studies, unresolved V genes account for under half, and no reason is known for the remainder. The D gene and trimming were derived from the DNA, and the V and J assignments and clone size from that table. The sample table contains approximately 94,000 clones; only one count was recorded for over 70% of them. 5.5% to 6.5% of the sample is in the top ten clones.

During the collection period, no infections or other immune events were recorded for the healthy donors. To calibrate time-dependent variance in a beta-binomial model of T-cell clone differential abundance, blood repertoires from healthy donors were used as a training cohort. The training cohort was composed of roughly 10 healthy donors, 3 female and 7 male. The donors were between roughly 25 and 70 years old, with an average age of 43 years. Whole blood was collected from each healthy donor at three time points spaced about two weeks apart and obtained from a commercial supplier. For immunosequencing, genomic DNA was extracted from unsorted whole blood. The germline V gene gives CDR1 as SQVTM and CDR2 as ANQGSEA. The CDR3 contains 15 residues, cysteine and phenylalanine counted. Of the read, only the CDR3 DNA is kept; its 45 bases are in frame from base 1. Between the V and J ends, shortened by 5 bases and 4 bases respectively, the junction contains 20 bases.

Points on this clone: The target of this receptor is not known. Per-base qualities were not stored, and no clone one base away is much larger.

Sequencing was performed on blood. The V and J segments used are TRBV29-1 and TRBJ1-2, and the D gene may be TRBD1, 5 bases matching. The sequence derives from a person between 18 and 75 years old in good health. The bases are TGCAGCGTTCCGCTCCGCGGGGCCGGAGGCTATGGCTACACCTTC. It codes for CSVPLRGAGGYGYTF. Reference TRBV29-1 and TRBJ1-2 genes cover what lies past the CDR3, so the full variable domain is SAVISQKPSRDICQRGTSLTIQCQVDSQVTMMFWYRQQPGQSLTLIATANQGSEATYESGFVIDKFPISRPNLTFSTLTVSNMSPEDSSIYLCSVPLRGAGGYGYTFGSGTRLTVV.